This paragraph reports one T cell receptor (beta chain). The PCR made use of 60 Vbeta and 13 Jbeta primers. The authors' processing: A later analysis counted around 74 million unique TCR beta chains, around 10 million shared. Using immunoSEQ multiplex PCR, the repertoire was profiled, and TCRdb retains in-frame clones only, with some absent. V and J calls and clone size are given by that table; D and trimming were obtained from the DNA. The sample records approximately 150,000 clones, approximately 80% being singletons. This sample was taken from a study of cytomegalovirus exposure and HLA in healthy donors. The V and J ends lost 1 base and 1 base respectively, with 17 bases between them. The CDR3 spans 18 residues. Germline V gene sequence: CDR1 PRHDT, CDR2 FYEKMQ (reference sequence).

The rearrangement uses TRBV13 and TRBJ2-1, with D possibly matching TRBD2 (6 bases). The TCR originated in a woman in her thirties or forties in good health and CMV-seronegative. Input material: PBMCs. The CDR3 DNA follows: TGTGCCAGCAGCTTAGCCCATTCTTGGGGGGAATCCTACAATGAGCAGTTCTTC. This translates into CASSLAHSWGESYNEQFF.